One and the same sample provided the 10 T cell receptor beta chains below, sequenced in a study of cytomegalovirus exposure and HLA in healthy donors. The PCR made use of 60 Vbeta and 13 Jbeta primers. Using immunoSEQ multiplex PCR, the repertoire was profiled, and TCRdb retains in-frame clones only, with some absent. Of more than 90,000 clones listed, 82% are singletons. The source material was PBMCs. These receptors originate from a man in his forties or fifties in good health and CMV-seronegative.

This clone was detected a few times. The chain links TRBV6-5 to TRBJ1-5; 8 nucleotides match TRBD1. Looked up from germline, CDR1 is MNHEY and CDR2 is SVGAGI. CDR3 length equals 14 residues. J gave up 4 bases and V 6 bases, and 5 bases lay outside the gene matches. In DNA form, the CDR3 reads TGTGCCAGCAGCCGACAGGGGCGAAATCAGCCCCAGCATTTT. Its protein product is CASSRQGRNQPQHF.

The chain recombines TRBV9 with TRBJ1-1, with 9 positions matching TRBD1. The CDR3 consists of 15 residues. The junction had 7 bases not matched to a gene; V was cut back by 0 bases and J by 7 bases. Germline V CDR1 and CDR2: SGDLS, YYNGEE. The CDR3 is CASSVEGRQGVEAFF. In DNA, the CDR3 is TGTGCCAGCAGCGTAGAGGGGAGACAGGGGGTTGAAGCTTTCTTT.

J is TRBJ2-7 and V is TRBV28; a weak D match, TRBD1 (6 bases). Deletions cut 5 bases from V and 5 bases from J, with 16 bases between. CDR3 size: 14 residues. Germline V gene sequence: CDR1 MDHEN, CDR2 SYDVKM. CDR3 nucleotide sequence: TGTGCCAGCAGTCTCTTTGACAGGTCCAACGAGCAGTACTTC. This gives the protein CASSLFDRSNEQYF.

The chain combines TRBV9 with TRBJ1-1; tentative D call: TRBD1 (5 bases). The length of the CDR3 is 14 residues. V lost 0 bases and J lost 2, with 8 bases in between. Germline V CDR1 and CDR2: SGDLS, YYNGEE. CDR3 loop: CASSVGQINTEAFF. In nucleotides, the CDR3 is TGTGCCAGCAGCGTAGGACAGATAAACACTGAAGCTTTCTTT.

The chain links TRBV5-4 to TRBJ2-5, with D maybe TRBD2 (5 bases). V was trimmed by 4 bases and J by 3 bases, leaving 10 bases between them. Per germline, CDR1 SGHNT and CDR2 YYREEE (reference sequence). The CDR3 consists of 13 residues. The DNA of the CDR3 is TGTGCCAGCAGCGTAACTAGGGAAGAGACCCAGTACTTC. Protein sequence: CASSVTREETQYF.

The chain has TRBV5-5 and TRBJ1-3; D gene ambiguous. Germline assignment: CDR1 SGHKS and CDR2 YYEKEE (reference sequence). V was shortened by 4 bases and J by 4 bases, with 15 bases between the two germline ends. The CDR3 has 15 amino acids. The CDR3 reads CASSPDGVKGNTIYF. The CDR3 DNA reads as TGTGCCAGCAGCCCCGACGGGGTCAAAGGAAACACCATATATTTT.

The rearrangement joins TRBV7-2 to TRBJ2-5, with 12 bases that match TRBD1. The ends lost 11 bases at V and 5 bases at J; junction bases unmatched: 12. Per the germline V gene, CDR1 is SGHTA and CDR2 is FQGNSA. The CDR3 loop spans 15 amino acids. The CDR3 loop is CAGQLGQGAGETQYF. Here the CDR3 DNA reads TGTGCCGGCCAATTGGGACAGGGGGCGGGGGAGACCCAGTACTTC. Supplemented by reference TRBV7-2 and TRBJ2-5, the full variable domain reads GAGVSQSPSNKVTEKGKDVELRCDPISGHTALYWYRQSLGQGLEFLIYFQGNSAPDKSGLPSDRFSAERTGGSVSTLTIQRTQQEDSAVYLCAGQLGQGAGETQYFGPGTRLLVL.

CDR3 DNA: TGTGCCAGCAGTGAATTTTATGGGAGCTCTGGGGCCAACGTCCTGACTTTC. Translated, it gives CASSEFYGSSGANVLTF. The J gene is TRBJ2-6, the V gene TRBV6-1; TRBD2 is a possible D gene (5 bases). The CDR3 length is 17 residues. With 2 bases removed from V and 0 bases from J, the gap between germline ends came to 11 bases. Germline values: CDR1 MNHNS, CDR2 SASEGT.

The genes are TRBV9 and TRBJ2-2; 14 nucleotides line up with TRBD2. This CDR3 comprises 18 residues. The germline CDR1 and CDR2 sequences are SGDLS and YYNGEE. After removal of 4 bases from V and 6 bases from J, the junction contained 11 bases not matched to a gene. CDR3 nucleotides: TGTGCCAGCAGCATCGGACTAGCGGGAGGCCGAGGCGCCGGGGAGCTGTTTTTT. Its translation is CASSIGLAGGRGAGELFF.

The chain links TRBV9 to TRBJ2-5; 10 positions match TRBD1. The J call is in doubt because the DNA end fits TRBJ2-7 better. Looked up from germline, CDR1 is SGDLS and CDR2 is YYNGEE. The CDR3 is 15 residues long. The CDR3 region has the DNA TGTGCCAGCAGCGTGGGACAGGGGTCCGGGTACGAGCAGTACTTC. It codes for CASSVGQGSGYEQYF.